Below are 17 T cell receptor beta chains sequenced from a single sample in a study of blood T cell repertoires in COVID-19. TCRdb's table, derived via immunoSEQ multiplex PCR, lists solely in-frame clones and lacks some. Of about 180,000 clones listed, 70% to 90% are singletons. Sequencing was done on a sample of peripheral blood. The receptor source for this set is a man aged 60-69 years with acute or convalescent COVID-19.

The chain links TRBV2 to TRBJ2-7, with D unresolved. Germline V gives CDR1 SNHLY, CDR2 FYNNEI. The CDR3 contains 17 residues. Trimming stripped 4 bases from V and 0 bases from J, with 19 bases between. DNA for the CDR3: TGTGCCAGCAGTGTATTGTTGCGGCAGTCCGGCTCCTACGAGCAGTACTTC. Translated, it gives CASSVLLRQSGSYEQYF.

The rearrangement joins TRBV28 to TRBJ2-7; 8 nucleotides agree with TRBD2. Trimming removed 8 bases from V and 12 bases from J; junction bases left unmatched: 9. Per the germline V gene, CDR1 is MDHEN and CDR2 is SYDVKM. This CDR3 comprises 11 residues. This CDR3 reads CASRGMGLVYF. CDR3 bases: TGTGCCAGCCGGGGTATGGGACTAGTGTACTTC.

The chain uses TRBV3-1 (or the pseudogene TRBV3-2) and TRBJ2-1; 11 nucleotides align to TRBD1. V lost 2 bases to trimming and J lost 1 base; unmatched junction nucleotides: 10. Germline CDR1 and CDR2: LGHDT and YNNKEL (reference sequence). This CDR3 has 19 amino acids. The CDR3 DNA reads TGTGCCAGCAGCCAATCGAAAACGGACAGGGGGCGATCCTACAATGAGCAGTTCTTC. This translates into CASSQSKTDRGRSYNEQFF.

J is TRBJ1-1 and V is TRBV18; maybe TRBD1 (5 bases). Trimming took off 3 bases at V and 6 bases at J, with 14 bases between the two ends. CDR1 is KGHSH and CDR2 is LQKENI in the germline V gene. The CDR3 contains 14 residues. The DNA of the CDR3 is TGTGCCAGCTCACCCCAGGGTTCGGGTCCTGAAGCTTTCTTT. This gives the protein CASSPQGSGPEAFF.

As concerns this clone: Since the CDR3 does not end with the conserved phenylalanine or tryptophan, this likely comes from a read error. Because the CDR3's place on the DNA is in doubt, the DNA is left out and the CDR3 is given as listed by TCRdb. This chain joins TRBV6-1 and TRBJ2-7; TRBD2 was called by the table and not checked on the DNA. The CDR3 numbers 14 amino acids, ends counted. CDR1 is MNHNS, CDR2 SASEGT, per germline. The CDR3 sequence: CASSEVGRVSGVEI.

The rearrangement joins TRBV5-8 to TRBJ1-5; possibly TRBD1 for D (5 bases). This CDR3 is 14 amino acids long. Trimming stripped 4 bases from V and 7 bases from J, with 15 bases between. CDR1 and CDR2 from the germline V gene are SGHTS and YDEGEE. The CDR3 region has the DNA TGTGCCAGCAGCCAGGCGGGGGTAGAGCAGCCCCAGCATTTT. It codes for CASSQAGVEQPQHF.

The genes are TRBV5-1 and TRBJ1-2; TRBD1 aligns across 8 bases. CDR3 size: 16 residues. Looked up from germline, CDR1 is SGHRS and CDR2 is YFSETQ. J gave up 5 bases and V 4 bases, and 13 bases lay outside the gene matches. This chain's CDR3 is CASSLGPDRVGYGYTF. CDR3 in DNA: TGCGCCAGCAGCCTGGGCCCGGACAGGGTTGGGTATGGCTACACCTTC.

The gene calls are TRBV7-8 and TRBJ2-7, with 7 bases aligning to TRBD1. With 4 bases clipped from V and 3 bases from J, the junction kept 9 bases outside the gene matches. Germline loops: CDR1 SGHVS, CDR2 FQNEAQ. This CDR3 is 15 amino acids long. The CDR3 sequence is CASSYSGQFDYEQYF. The CDR3 DNA follows: TGTGCCAGCAGCTACTCGGGACAGTTCGACTACGAGCAGTACTTC. Looking up the rest from reference TRBV7-8 and TRBJ2-7 gives the full variable domain: GAGVSQSPRYKVAKRGQDVALRCDPISGHVSLFWYQQALGQGPEFLTYFQNEAQLDKSGLPSDRFFAERPEGSVSTLKIQRTQQEDSAVYLCASSYSGQFDYEQYFGPGTRLTVT.

The V and J genes are TRBV30 and TRBJ1-6; 8 nucleotides agree with TRBD1. The V segment lost 2 bases and the J segment 10 bases; nucleotides outside the gene matches: 10. The CDR3 is 15 amino acids. CDR1 and CDR2 (germline): GTSNPN, SVGIG (reference sequence). The CDR3 nucleotides are TGTGCCTGGAGTCGGGCGACAGGGGCCACATCACCCCTCCACTTT. It codes for CAWSRATGATSPLHF. The variable domain in full, with the rest retrieved from reference TRBV30 and TRBJ1-6, is SQTIHQWPATLVQPVGSPLSLECTVEGTSNPNLYWYRQAAGRGLQLLFYSVGIGQISSEVPQNLSASRPQDRQFILSSKKLLLSDSGFYLCAWSRATGATSPLHFGNGTRLTVT.

The chain carries TRBV24-1 and TRBJ1-1, with 11 bases fitting TRBD1. The CDR3 runs to 14 residues. V shed 6 bases, J shed 5 bases, and the junction held 4 bases outside the gene matches. Germline values: CDR1 KGHDR, CDR2 SFDVKD. The chain's CDR3 is CATSRTGGHTEAFF. The CDR3 DNA is TGTGCCACCAGTCGGACAGGGGGCCATACTGAAGCTTTCTTT.

V is TRBV2 and J is TRBJ2-4; tentative D call: TRBD1 (7 bases). Germline CDR1 reads SNHLY; CDR2 reads FYNNEI. The V end was cut by 5 bases, the J end by 5 bases, with 19 bases between. The CDR3 is 16 residues long. The CDR3 DNA reads TGTGCCAGCAGTTCAACAGGGGCGGGACCGGAAAACATTCAGTACTTC. This codes for CASSSTGAGPENIQYF.

In DNA form, the CDR3 reads TGTGCCAGCAGACTACAAGCGGGGAACACTGAAGCTTTCTTT. Translation gives CASRLQAGNTEAFF. This chain uses TRBV3-1 (or the pseudogene TRBV3-2) with TRBJ1-1, with D unresolved. Germline lookup yields CDR1 LGHDT and CDR2 YNNKEL (reference sequence). The CDR3 extends over 14 amino acids. V was pared by 6 bases and J by 1 base, with 12 bases between.

The chain links TRBV7-9 to TRBJ1-1; D is unclear. This CDR3 is built from 16 residues. Trimming pared 1 base from V and 1 base from J, leaving 13 bases between. The germline CDR1 and CDR2 sequences are SEHNR and FQNEAQ (reference sequence). CDR3 amino acids: CASSLVLSGGNTEAFF. The DNA of the CDR3 is TGTGCCAGCAGCTTAGTTTTGTCCGGCGGGAACACTGAAGCTTTCTTT. The variable domain in full, with the rest retrieved from reference TRBV7-9 and TRBJ1-1, is DTGVSQNPRHKITKRGQNVTFRCDPISEHNRLYWYRQTLGQGPEFLTYFQNEAQLEKSRLLSDRFSAERPKGSFSTLEIQRTEQGDSAMYLCASSLVLSGGNTEAFFGQGTRLTVV.

The chain couples TRBV28 to TRBJ2-7, with TRBD1 identical over 9 bases. This CDR3 is 15 amino acids long. Germline CDR1 MDHEN, CDR2 SYDVKM. V shed 3 bases and J 5 bases; nucleotides not matched to a gene: 8. DNA for the CDR3: TGTGCCAGCAGTTTCTCACAGGGGGCTACCCACGAGCAGTACTTC. Translating it yields CASSFSQGATHEQYF.

The CDR3 bases are TGTGCCAGCAATGTGCGGGGGGCGGATGAGCAGTTCTTC. Its translation is CASNVRGADEQFF. This chain joins TRBV2 and TRBJ2-1, with 8 bases matching TRBD2. The CDR3 totals 13 residues. J gave up 8 bases and V 7 bases, and 7 bases lay outside the gene matches. CDR1 SNHLY and CDR2 FYNNEI come from the germline V gene.

This chain uses TRBV27 with TRBJ2-2, with TRBD2 as a possible D gene (6 bases). The germline gives CDR1 MNHEY, CDR2 SMNVEV (reference sequence). The CDR3 has 15 residues. The V gene lost 3 bases and the J gene lost 6 bases, with 14 bases spanning the gap. CDR3 in amino acids: CASSLLGSLAGELFF. CDR3 coding DNA: TGTGCCAGCAGTTTGCTCGGGAGCCTCGCCGGGGAGCTGTTTTTT.

The chain is built from TRBV6-1 and TRBJ2-7, with 8 nucleotides matching TRBD1. The germline V gene has CDR1 MNHNS and CDR2 SASEGT. The CDR3 contains 14 residues. V dropped 2 bases and J dropped 6; count of bases not matched to a gene: 6. The CDR3 sequence is CASSELDRASEQYF. CDR3 nucleotide sequence: TGTGCCAGCAGTGAATTGGACAGGGCGAGCGAGCAGTACTTC.